This entry lists 15 T cell receptor beta chains sequenced from one sample in a study of CDR3 diversity in severe acne. TCRdb reprocessed the PCR reads via MiXCR and lists one record per CDR3 protein. The sample includes some 90,000 distinct CDR3 sequences, about 49% of them seen just once. Sequenced material: blood. The receptors were sampled from a male donor with severe acne vulgaris.

V is TRBV9 and J is TRBJ2-5; D is possibly TRBD2 (6 bases). The assigned J gene may be wrong: the sequence end matches TRBJ2-1 better. Germline loops: CDR1 SGDLS, CDR2 YYNGEE. There are 13 residues in the CDR3. The CDR3 region is CASSVGTHNEQFF. CDR3 nucleotides: TGTGCCAGCAGCGTCGGGACTCACAATGAGCAGTTCTTC.

This clonotype occurred once. This rearrangement joins TRBV27 to TRBJ2-7; D is perhaps TRBD2 (7 bases). The V end lost 3 bases, the J end lost 4 bases, and 10 bases lay between the germline ends. The germline gives CDR1 MNHEY, CDR2 SMNVEV (reference sequence). The CDR3 runs 13 residues. CDR3 DNA: TGTGCCAGCAGTTTCCGGGGGGCTTACGAGCAGTACTTC. It encodes CASSFRGAYEQYF.

Comments on this clonotype: One junction end disagrees with the germline gene, perhaps due to a read error. The V call is TRBV5-4, the J call TRBJ1-4; D ambiguous. Germline V gene data show CDR1 as SGHNT and CDR2 as YYREEE (reference sequence). CDR3 length: 14 amino acids. This CDR3 is CVSSFKQPNEKLFF. For the CDR3, the DNA is TGTGTCAGCAGCTTTAAACAGCCTAATGAAAAACTGTTTTTT.

Details on this clonotype: With a much larger clone just one base away, this may be a read error. This rearrangement joins TRBV7-9 to TRBJ2-7; possibly TRBD1 or TRBD2 for D (5 bases each). V was trimmed by 5 bases and J by 0 bases, leaving 20 bases between them. Germline CDR1 and CDR2: SEHNR and FQNEAQ (reference sequence). This CDR3 region has 17 residues. Written as DNA, the CDR3 is TGTGCCAGCAGCAAAGAAGCCGGGGCCATGCCCTCCTACGAGCAGTACTTC. Its translation is CASSKEAGAMPSYEQYF. The full variable domain, its missing parts supplied by reference TRBV7-9 and TRBJ2-7, is DTGVSQNPRHKITKRGQNVTFRCDPISEHNRLYWYRQTLGQGPEFLTYFQNEAQLEKSRLLSDRFSAERPKGSFSTLEIQRTEQGDSAMYLCASSKEAGAMPSYEQYFGPGTRLTVT.

This chain's CDR3 is CASSTRGQVAGANVLTF. CDR3 DNA: TGTGCCAGCAGCACACGAGGACAGGTGGCAGGGGCCAACGTCCTGACTTTC. J is TRBJ2-6 and V is TRBV11-1, with 7 positions matching TRBD1. V trimming: 5 bases; J trimming: 4 bases; junction bases outside the gene matches: 11. The CDR3 is 17 residues long. The germline V gene encodes CDR1 SGHAT and CDR2 FQDESV (reference sequence).

A remark on this clonotype: A single base separates this from a much larger clone, so it may be a read error. The chain joins TRBV7-2 to TRBJ2-1, with D unclear. From germline, CDR1 is SGHTA and CDR2 FQGNSA. The CDR3 is 14 residues long. The CDR3 nucleotides are TGTGCCAGCAGCTTAAGTTGGATCAGAAATGAGCAGCTCTTC. Translation: CASSLSWIRNEQLF.

This clonotype was observed at least ten times. This chain uses TRBV5-1 with TRBJ2-3; D uncertain. Trimming took off 4 bases at V and 4 bases at J, with 19 bases between the two ends. Germline lookup yields CDR1 SGHRS and CDR2 YFSETQ. The length of the CDR3 is 16 residues. The CDR3: CASSASLATVADTQYF. DNA for the CDR3: TGCGCCAGCAGCGCCAGCCTGGCCACGGTGGCAGATACGCAGTATTTT.

This clonotype was recorded many times. The chain recombines TRBV27 with TRBJ2-7; the D gene is possibly TRBD1 (6 bases). The germline V gene has CDR1 MNHEY and CDR2 SMNVEV (reference sequence). The CDR3 is made up of 13 amino acids. V was pared by 6 bases and J by 6 bases, with 15 bases between. For the CDR3, the DNA is TGTGCCAGCAGCCCTCGACAGGCCAGCGAGCAGTACTTC. Protein: CASSPRQASEQYF.

This rearrangement joins TRBV2 to TRBJ1-5; no clear D. The V and J ends lost 6 bases and 3 bases respectively, with 9 bases between them. From germline, CDR1 is SNHLY and CDR2 FYNNEI. The CDR3 has 13 amino acids. The CDR3: CASRDSSNQPQHF. The CDR3 region has the DNA TGTGCCAGCAGGGACTCTTCCAATCAGCCCCAGCATTTT.

This clonotype was seen at least ten times. V is TRBV5-8 and J is TRBJ2-6; the D is unclear. V was trimmed by 2 bases and J by 3 bases, leaving 3 bases between them. The V gene's germline CDR1 is SGHTS and CDR2 YDEGEE. This CDR3 is built from 13 residues. The CDR3 bases are TGTGCCAGCAGCTTTGGTGGGGCCAACGTCCTGACTTTC. As protein: CASSFGGANVLTF.

This clonotype showed up many times. The chain couples TRBV11-3 to TRBJ2-3; the match to TRBD2 covers 10 bases. After removal of 5 bases from V and 5 bases from J, the junction contained 16 bases not matched to a gene. This CDR3 has 18 amino acids. Germline V lookup: CDR1 SGHNT, CDR2 YENEEA. CDR3 nucleotides: TGTGCCAGCAGCCCCGGGAGAGCGGGAGGGCCCGCAATAGATACGCAGTATTTT. Residues: CASSPGRAGGPAIDTQYF.

This clonotype was counted ten times or more. The chain is built from TRBV10-3 and TRBJ2-7; 11 positions match TRBD2. V gave up 9 bases and J gave up 3 bases; unmatched junction bases: 13. This CDR3 region has 16 residues. Germline CDR1 and CDR2: ENHRY and SYGVKD. The CDR3 loop is CAIGGAGTSGRYEQYF. Written as DNA, the CDR3 is TGTGCCATTGGGGGTGCCGGGACTAGCGGACGCTACGAGCAGTACTTC.

This clonotype was recorded many times. One end of the junction is discordant with germline, which a read error may explain. The chain couples TRBV7-3 to TRBJ2-3; perhaps D is TRBD1 or TRBD2 (5 bases each). Germline values: CDR1 SGHTA, CDR2 FQGTGA. The CDR3 totals 15 residues. The CDR3 sequence: CASSSTGASIDTQYF. The CDR3 bases are TGTGCCAGCAGCTCCACCGGGGCTAGCATAGATACGCAGTATTTT.

This clonotype counts as medium-sized. This chain uses TRBV6-4 with TRBJ2-1, with 11 bases identical to TRBD2. The germline V gene encodes CDR1 MRHNA and CDR2 SNTAGT. V shed 2 bases, J shed 6 bases, and the junction held 0 bases outside the gene matches. CDR3 length: 14 amino acids. The CDR3: CASSDGTSGNEQFF. The CDR3 DNA reads as TGTGCCAGCAGTGACGGGACTAGCGGCAATGAGCAGTTCTTC.

The chain employs TRBV24-1 and TRBJ2-2; the D gene could be TRBD1 or TRBD2 (5 bases each). The germline gives CDR1 KGHDR, CDR2 SFDVKD. V was cut by 1 base and J by 15 bases, with 8 bases left in between. The CDR3 length is 11 residues. CDR3 bases: TGTGCCACCAGTGATTTAGGGACGATGTTTTTT. This sequence encodes CATSDLGTMFF.